Many counts were recorded for the clone carrying this T cell receptor beta chain. The data are from a study of T cells in Graves' hyperthyroidism and ophthalmopathy. The CDR3 has 13 amino acids. Germline V gives CDR1 GTSNPN, CDR2 SVGIG (reference sequence). The V gene lost 2 bases and the J gene lost 2 bases, with 9 bases spanning the gap. Amplified regions were TCR beta CDR3 sequences from RNA transcripts. A first-round RT-PCR of the TCR CDR3 used the HTBI primer set. TCRdb independently ran MiXCR on the multiplex PCR reads; one entry per CDR3 protein. Here the sample spans hundreds of thousands of distinct CDR3 sequences, over 12% being singletons.

This TCR derives from a man aged 50 to 60 with Graves' ophthalmopathy. Material for sequencing was blood. The V gene is TRBV30, the J gene TRBJ2-5; D is uncertain. The CDR3, as DNA: TGTGCCTGGAGTCGATCCATACAAGAGACCCAGTACTTC. Its protein product is CAWSRSIQETQYF.